One sample yielded the 26 T cell receptor beta chains listed below, sequenced in a study of T cell repertoires in cytomegalovirus infection. MiXCR was run by TCRdb on the reads, yielding one entry per CDR3 protein. The sample shows some 940,000 distinct CDR3 sequences, less than 35% of them seen only once. These receptors have no known antigen. Sequenced here: cultured CD8+ T cells from PBMCs, sampled from culture after CMV antigen stimulation. All receptors derive from a human donor in good health (CMV status not recorded). Some clones in this sample may be carry-over from other donors' samples.

This clonotype was seen once. The chain employs TRBV6-2 or TRBV6-3 and TRBJ2-3, with 8 bases fitting TRBD2. The germline CDR1 and CDR2 sequences are MNHEY and SVGEGT. Germline trimming cut 7 bases from V and 5 bases from J; bases unmatched to any gene: 14. The CDR3 extends over 16 amino acids. This chain's CDR3 is CASNRGGRFRGDTQYF. The CDR3 DNA follows: TGTGCCAGCAATAGGGGCGGGAGGTTTCGAGGAGATACGCAGTATTTT.

Concerning this clonotype itself: A read error is likely, as this CDR3 ends without the conserved phenylalanine or tryptophan. The chain couples TRBV27 to TRBJ2-3; D possibly corresponds to TRBD2 (6 bases). The CDR3 sequence is 16 residues long. Germline V gives CDR1 MNHEY, CDR2 SMNVEV (reference sequence). Trimming took off 2 bases at V and 3 bases at J, with 15 bases between the two ends. The CDR3 sequence is CASSLMYGGVTDTQYS. The CDR3 bases are TGTGCCAGCAGTTTAATGTACGGGGGTGTGACAGATACGCAGTATTCT.

CDR3 DNA: TGTGCCAGCAGTTACGACCGGACAGGGATGGCAACTAATGAAAAACTGTTTTTT. Translating gives CASSYDRTGMATNEKLFF. The V gene is TRBV6-5, the J gene TRBJ1-4; TRBD1 matches 8 bases. V shed 2 bases, J shed 0 bases, and the junction held 8 bases outside the gene matches. Germline loops: CDR1 MNHEY, CDR2 SVGAGI. The CDR3 runs 18 residues.

The chain carries TRBV19 and TRBJ2-1; 7 nucleotides agree with TRBD2. This CDR3 is built from 17 residues. Trimming removed 2 bases from V and 7 bases from J; junction bases left unmatched: 14. The germline CDR1 and CDR2 sequences are LNHDA and SQIVND (reference sequence). CDR3 residues: CASSISGGGSVFNEQFF. CDR3 coding DNA: TGTGCCAGTAGTATATCGGGGGGAGGAAGCGTGTTTAATGAGCAGTTCTTC.

This clonotype was seen many times. The chain uses TRBV7-2 and TRBJ2-7; D perhaps matches TRBD2 (6 bases). CDR1 and CDR2 from the germline V gene are SGHTA and FQGNSA. V was pared by 3 bases and J by 5 bases, with 20 bases between. CDR3 length: 16 residues. DNA for the CDR3: TGTGCCAGCAGCTTGGGGACTCTCCGCGGGGCAAACGAGCAGTACTTC. Translated, it gives CASSLGTLRGANEQYF.

The J gene is TRBJ1-2, the V gene TRBV7-8; a weak D match, TRBD1 (6 bases). The V and J ends lost 3 bases and 0 bases respectively, with 11 bases between them. Germline CDR1 reads SGHVS; CDR2 reads FQNEAQ. This CDR3 has 15 residues. DNA for the CDR3: TGTGCCAGCAGCTTGACAGGAGGTCCTAACTATGGCTACACCTTC. Its translation is CASSLTGGPNYGYTF.

This rearrangement joins TRBV4-3 to TRBJ1-2; 9 bases are a match to TRBD1. V lost 1 base to trimming and J lost 4 bases; unmatched junction nucleotides: 10. Germline lookup yields CDR1 LGHNA and CDR2 YSLEER. The CDR3 length is 17 residues. The DNA for the CDR3 is TGCGCCAGCAGCCAAGGGCCCGGGACAGGGAGCCTCTATGGCTACACCTTC. Translated, it gives CASSQGPGTGSLYGYTF.

This clonotype was recorded a few times. The genes are TRBV10-2 and TRBJ2-1, with TRBD1 matching over 8 bases. The germline V gene encodes CDR1 WSHSY and CDR2 SAAADI. Germline trimming cut 5 bases from V and 4 bases from J; bases unmatched to any gene: 10. CDR3 length: 16 amino acids. The CDR3 coding sequence is TGCGCCAGCAGTAACCGGACAGGGCTCCCTTACAATGAGCAGTTCTTC. As protein: CASSNRTGLPYNEQFF.

This clonotype appeared a few times. The chain couples TRBV18 to TRBJ2-7; possibly TRBD1 for D (6 bases). The ends were cut back, 4 bases at V and 3 bases at J, with 16 bases in the middle. Germline-derived CDR1 and CDR2 are KGHSH and LQKENI. The CDR3 loop spans 15 amino acids. CDR3 loop: CASSRGRGNIYEQYV. The DNA of the CDR3 is TGTGCCAGCTCACGGGGCAGGGGCAACATCTACGAGCAGTACGTC.

This rearrangement joins TRBV27 to TRBJ2-3, with 7 bases that match TRBD2. There are 17 residues in the CDR3. The germline CDR1 and CDR2 sequences are MNHEY and SMNVEV (reference sequence). Unmatched junction bases numbered 10, after V lost 4 bases and J lost 0 bases. The CDR3 DNA is TGTGCCAGCAGTTCACAAGCGGGGCCGGTTAGCACAGATACGCAGTATTTT. Amino acid sequence: CASSSQAGPVSTDTQYF.

The chain joins TRBV18 to TRBJ2-5; D is perhaps TRBD1 (6 bases). Deletions cut 3 bases from V and 13 bases from J, with 21 bases between. The length of the CDR3 is 14 residues. Germline V gives CDR1 KGHSH, CDR2 LQKENI. This chain's CDR3 is CASSPPTDRTSMYF. CDR3 DNA: TGTGCCAGCTCACCCCCTACCGACAGGACCAGCATGTACTTC.

In this sample, this clonotype turned up many times. V usage is TRBV28 and J usage is TRBJ2-3; D tentatively fits TRBD1 or TRBD2 (5 bases each). The CDR3 runs to 17 residues. Trimming removed 2 bases from V and 2 bases from J, with 17 bases in between. Germline-derived CDR1 and CDR2 are MDHEN and SYDVKM. The CDR3 reads CASSLDPGPPTTDTQYF. CDR3 DNA: TGTGCCAGCAGTTTAGACCCGGGACCCCCCACCACAGATACGCAGTATTTT. Drawing the rest from reference TRBV28 and TRBJ2-3, the complete variable domain is DVKVTQSSRYLVKRTGEKVFLECVQDMDHENMFWYRQDPGLGLRLIYFSYDVKMKEKGDIPEGYSVSREKKERFSLILESASTNQTSMYLCASSLDPGPPTTDTQYFGPGTRLTVL.

The rearrangement links TRBV5-8 to TRBJ2-5, with 7 positions matching TRBD1. The CDR3 runs to 18 residues. Trimming removed 2 bases from V and 2 bases from J; junction bases left unmatched: 15. The V gene's germline CDR1 is SGHTS and CDR2 YDEGEE. CDR3 coding DNA: TGTGCCAGCAGCTTCCCTAACCTGGCAGGGGGTTATCAAGAGACCCAGTACTTC. Residues: CASSFPNLAGGYQETQYF.

This clonotype was observed many times. The J gene is TRBJ2-1, the V gene TRBV28; TRBD1 agrees at 9 bases. The germline CDR1 and CDR2 sequences are MDHEN and SYDVKM. The junction had 10 bases not matched to a gene; V was cut back by 3 bases and J by 7 bases. The CDR3 is 16 residues long. CDR3 residues: CASSFSGTGPENEQFF. The CDR3 region has the DNA TGTGCCAGCAGTTTCTCCGGGACAGGGCCCGAAAATGAGCAGTTCTTC.

The chain combines TRBV11-2 with TRBJ2-2, with D unresolved. This CDR3 contains 14 residues. The germline V and J ends were trimmed by 3 bases and 3 bases, with 8 bases remaining between them. CDR1 and CDR2 (germline): SGHAT, FQNNGV. DNA for the CDR3: TGTGCCAGCAGCTTCATACATCACACCGGGGAGCTGTTTTTT. As protein: CASSFIHHTGELFF.

The gene calls are TRBV9 and TRBJ2-3, with a weak D call TRBD2 (6 bases). Per germline, CDR1 SGDLS and CDR2 YYNGEE. The CDR3 loop spans 15 amino acids. V lost 4 bases to trimming and J lost 6 bases, with 18 bases between them. This chain's CDR3 is CASSPLRGARDTQYF. The CDR3 region has the DNA TGTGCCAGCAGCCCCCTGCGGGGCGCAAGGGATACGCAGTATTTT.

The chain uses TRBV5-1 and TRBJ2-6; 8 bases agree with TRBD2. The CDR3 contains 18 residues. The germline V gene has CDR1 SGHRS and CDR2 YFSETQ. After removal of 2 bases from V and 0 bases from J, the junction contained 7 bases not matched to a gene. The CDR3 bases are TGCGCCAGCAGCTTCATCCTAGCGGGCTTCTCTGGGGCCAACGTCCTGACTTTC. Amino acid sequence: CASSFILAGFSGANVLTF.

This chain links TRBV7-6 with TRBJ2-6, with D tentatively TRBD1 or TRBD2 (7 bases each). Per the germline V gene, CDR1 is SGHVS and CDR2 is FNYEAQ. The CDR3 spans 17 residues. V shed 0 bases and J shed 2 bases, with 11 bases lying between them. CDR3 sequence (DNA): TGTGCCAGCAGCTTAGCGTCAGGGGGGGCTGGGGCCAACGTCCTGACTTTC. Encoded protein: CASSLASGGAGANVLTF. The whole variable domain, remainder taken from reference TRBV7-6 and TRBJ2-6, is GAGVSQSPRYKVTKRGQDVALRCDPISGHVSLYWYRQALGQGPEFLTYFNYEAQQDKSGLPNDRFSAERPEGSISTLTIQRTEQRDSAMYRCASSLASGGAGANVLTFGAGSRLTVL.

The genes are TRBV10-3 and TRBJ2-7, with 11 bases that match TRBD2. CDR1 and CDR2 (germline): ENHRY, SYGVKD. CDR3 size: 17 residues. V trimming: 5 bases; J trimming: 1 base; junction bases outside the gene matches: 10. For the CDR3, the DNA is TGTGCCATCAGTCCCAGTAGCGGGGGGGTTGAGTCCTACGAGCAGTACGTC. Protein sequence: CAISPSSGGVESYEQYV.

The chain couples TRBV11-3 to TRBJ2-2; 15 nucleotides line up with TRBD2. V shed 4 bases and J 7 bases; nucleotides not matched to a gene: 7. The CDR3 runs to 17 residues. The germline gives CDR1 SGHNT, CDR2 YENEEA. Written as DNA, the CDR3 is TGTGCCAGCAGCTCTGGGACTAGCGGGGGGATCGGCGGGGAGCTGTTTTTT. Amino acids: CASSSGTSGGIGGELFF.

The chain joins TRBV5-5 to TRBJ1-4; D is undetermined. Trimming took 4 bases from V and 7 from J, leaving 14 bases between them. CDR1 is SGHKS, CDR2 YYEKEE, per germline (reference sequence). The CDR3 covers 14 residues. As DNA, the CDR3 is TGTGCCAGCAGCCCTCCCCCCGAAGTTGAAAAACTGTTTTTT. It codes for CASSPPPEVEKLFF. The entire variable domain, with the rest obtained from reference TRBV5-5 and TRBJ1-4, is as follows: DAGVTQSPTHLIKTRGQQVTLRCSPISGHKSVSWYQQVLGQGPQFIFQYYEKEERGRGNFPDRFSARQFPNYSSELNVNALLLGDSALYLCASSPPPEVEKLFFGSGTQLSVL.

The chain carries TRBV12-3 or TRBV12-4 and TRBJ2-1; tentatively, D is TRBD1 (5 bases). V lost 5 bases and J 6 bases, leaving 11 bases between the germline ends. The CDR3 runs to 13 residues. DNA of the CDR3: TGTGCCAGCAGTGGCAGGGCCCTCAATGAGCAGTTCTTC. Amino acids: CASSGRALNEQFF.

V is TRBV24-1 and J is TRBJ2-1, with 7 bases that match TRBD1. Trimming removed 7 bases from V and 7 bases from J; junction bases left unmatched: 12. The CDR3 covers 15 residues. Looked up from germline, CDR1 is KGHDR and CDR2 is SFDVKD. The CDR3 bases are TGTGCCACCAGCCAAAAGTACAGGGGCATGAATGAGCAGTTCTTC. This encodes CATSQKYRGMNEQFF.

This clonotype was seen a handful of times. CDR3 sequence (DNA): TGTGCCAGCAGCTTAGTGGGCTCACGCGGAGGGGCCAACGTCCTGACTTTC. Translated, it gives CASSLVGSRGGANVLTF. The chain is built from TRBV7-2 and TRBJ2-6; D remains unclear. The CDR3 spans 17 residues. V dropped 1 base and J dropped 4 bases, with 14 bases sitting between them. In germline, CDR1 is SGHTA, CDR2 FQGNSA.

The V and J genes are TRBV7-9 and TRBJ2-3; perhaps TRBD2 as D (6 bases). V lost 5 bases and J lost 4, with 16 bases in between. CDR3 length: 15 residues. From germline, CDR1 is SEHNR and CDR2 FQNEAQ (reference sequence). This CDR3 reads CASSHLRGAADTQYF. In DNA, the CDR3 is TGTGCCAGCAGCCACCTACGCGGGGCGGCAGATACGCAGTATTTT.

V and J are TRBV5-6 and TRBJ2-1; 7 bases are shared with TRBD2. The CDR3 is 15 amino acids. V lost 6 bases and J lost 0; bases outside the gene matches: 6. The germline CDR1 and CDR2 sequences are SGHDT and YYEEEE. CDR3 residues: CASTMGGSSYNEQFF. As DNA, the CDR3 is TGTGCCAGCACTATGGGAGGGAGCTCCTACAATGAGCAGTTCTTC.